This T cell receptor beta chain was recorded in a study of a mutant IDH1 vaccine in newly diagnosed glioma listed by TCRdb under 2021. The study in broad terms: Of the approximately 35 treated patients, approximately 62% were male and about 40% were female, and the mean age was approximately 40 years. Before enrollment, patients had received standard therapy of radiotherapy alone, temozolomide alone, or radiochemotherapy with temozolomide; most received the combination. Six visits were used for peripheral blood collection: V03 (baseline), V05, V07, V10, V12 and V13. Longitudinal TCRB deep sequencing was done for roughly 23 treated patients, wherever samples were available for exploratory analyses. Broader findings and caveats from the paper: According to the authors, sample limitations meant that analyses of patient blood samples could not be reproduced. Across multiple MHC alleles, vaccine-induced immune responses were seen in more than 80% of patients. Availability determined which PBMC samples were chosen for TCRB deep sequencing. No apparent relationship was observed between pseudoprogression and alterations in the top peripheral T cell clonotypes detected by TCRB sequencing.

The time point label corresponds to: baseline, week 1 (first vaccination visit). The sample's treatment or condition, from its label and the paper: pre-vaccination baseline after standard-of-care therapy. Newly diagnosed WHO grade 3 or 4 IDH1-mutant astrocytomas showing loss of nuclear ATRX were present in the donors. The samples were drawn from NOA16, a multicentre, single-arm, open-label phase I trial in Germany that tested a mutant IDH1 peptide vaccine in humans for the first time. Visit V03 blood draws served as the baseline sample for immunogenicity testing. The DNeasy Blood and Tissue Kit was used to extract genomic DNA from EDTA blood for TCRB sequencing. CDR1 and CDR2, looked up from the germline V gene, are SGHRS and YFSETQ. The CDR3 contains 15 residues, cysteine and phenylalanine counted. Only the CDR3 region is kept as DNA, spanning 45 bases read in frame from base 1. After removal of 4 bases from V and 1 base from J, the junction retains 6 bases not matched to a gene.

About this clone: Its binding antigen is unknown. It has no much larger one-base neighbor in the sample; base qualities were not kept.

Library prep was done by the immunoSEQ multiplex PCR assay. Rearranged TCR beta chain sequences were amplified with the hsTCRB Kit following the manufacturer's protocol. TCRB libraries were sequenced on an Illumina MiSeq. As for the original processing: Demultiplexing, trimming and gene mapping were performed with the kit vendor's proprietary platform. What TCRdb holds here is the immuneACCESS table cut down to in-frame rearrangements. Part of the clones is not present; checked against another copy, under half of the missing clones reflect an unresolved V gene, and the others are unexplained. Clone size and the V and J calls come from that table; the DNA yielded D and trimming. Here the sample has some 90,000 clones; 82% occur a single time. The top ten clones comprise about 5.6% of the sample.

The receptor was derived from a man aged 35 to 55 with glioma. Some clones in this sample may be carry-over from other donors' samples. Recombination joined TRBV5-1 with TRBJ2-7, and 9 junctional nucleotides match TRBD1. The sample here was PBMCs, taken from a glioma patient treated with radiotherapy, temozolomide or both. The CDR3 protein is CASSAGQGLSYEQYF. The nucleotide sequence reads TGCGCCAGCAGCGCGGGACAGGGTTTATCCTACGAGCAGTACTTC.